This note documents a single TCR beta chain sequence. Trimming pared 11 bases from V and 3 bases from J, leaving 11 bases between. Looked up from germline, CDR1 is MNHNS and CDR2 is SASEGT. This CDR3 spans 11 amino acids. This entry belongs to a study of Tregs in tolerant kidney transplant recipients. TCRdb's copy holds only in-frame clones and misses some; the assay was immunoSEQ multiplex PCR. This sample has some 64,000 clones, with less than 98% found just once. Sequenced material: Tregs from blood, taken before the transplant. The V gene is TRBV6-1, the J gene TRBJ2-7, with D maybe TRBD1 (6 bases). This TCR was recovered from a human donor who received a combined kidney and bone marrow transplant. The CDR3 protein is CAGDTSYEQYF. DNA for the CDR3: TGTGCCGGGGACACTAGCTACGAGCAGTACTTC.